This T cell receptor beta chain originates from a study of human T cells and chemical hapten exposure. The study, taken as a whole, reports: Counts of expanded TCRs (at PT1) showed a positive correlation with patch test score.

This clonotype appeared many times. Its specificity is unknown. TCRdb recomputed calls from the RACE reads with MiXCR, one row per CDR3 protein. The sample holds approximately 100,000 distinct CDR3 sequences, around 9.6% seen once. CDR1 LGHNA and CDR2 YSLEER come from the germline V gene. This CDR3 spans 13 amino acids. V shed 6 bases and J 13 bases; nucleotides not matched to a gene: 14. Time point in this sample: pre-sensitization, week 0. As to treatment: therapeutic diphenylcyclopropenone sensitization with weekly scalp DPC. Here the sequenced sample was whole blood, taken in connection with sensitization to the hapten diphenylcyclopropenone (DPC). This sequence was found in a woman aged 40 to 49 with alopecia areata. Some clones in this sample may be carry-over from other donors' samples. The chain joins TRBV4-3 to TRBJ1-2; TRBD1 matches 7 bases. The CDR3 spells CASSPGRLQGITF. CDR3 nucleotide sequence: TGCGCCAGCAGTCCTGGACGGCTACAGGGGATCACCTTC.